This TCR beta chain emerged from a study of cytomegalovirus exposure and HLA in healthy donors. Findings and caveats of the study: Most likely, a cluster of highly shared sequence variants arose as a sequencing artifact.

On this clone itself: Its antigen remains unidentified.

60 Vbeta and 13 Jbeta primers were used in PCR. Sequencing used immunoSEQ multiplex PCR; TCRdb keeps in-frame clones, though not all of them. The sample holds approximately 160,000 clones, approximately 80% seen once. This CDR3 contains 14 residues. Looked up from germline, CDR1 is SGHTA and CDR2 is FQGNSA. Trimming removed 2 bases from V and 5 bases from J, with 12 bases in between. V gene TRBV7-2 combines with J gene TRBJ1-1; no firm D call. Sequencing input: PBMCs. This receptor was taken from a woman aged 40 to 50 in good health and CMV-seropositive. CDR3 sequence (DNA): TGTGCCAGCAGCTTAAAGGGTCGGAGGACTGAAGCTTTCTTT. It is translated as CASSLKGRRTEAFF.